Below are 19 T cell receptor beta chains sequenced from a single sample in a study of neurological immune-mediated disorders. Time point indicated: longitudinal time-point 1 (baseline). Each CDR3 protein is one row after TCRdb ran MiXCR on the 5' RACE reads. The table has under 90,000 distinct CDR3 sequences, about a tenth seen once. The sample consisted of PBMCs. The origin of the receptors is a man aged 25-45 years in good health.

This clonotype was counted ten times or more. The chain recombines TRBV5-1 with TRBJ2-7; D is possibly TRBD1 (5 bases). CDR3 length: 14 amino acids. Germline V gives CDR1 SGHRS, CDR2 YFSETQ. Trimming removed 6 bases from V and 5 bases from J, with 18 bases in between. The chain's CDR3 is CASKFSQGSHEQYF. The CDR3 DNA follows: TGCGCCAGCAAATTCTCCCAGGGTTCCCACGAGCAGTACTTC.

This clonotype was observed a few times. The gene calls are TRBV10-3 and TRBJ2-6; D possibly corresponds to TRBD2 (6 bases). The V end lost 0 bases, the J end lost 1 base, and 7 bases lay between the germline ends. CDR1 is ENHRY, CDR2 SYGVKD, per germline. There are 16 residues in the CDR3. CDR3 DNA: TGTGCCATCAGTGAGTCTGGAGGGTCTGGGGCCAACGTCCTGACTTTC. This codes for CAISESGGSGANVLTF.

This clonotype was seen many times. V is TRBV3-1 and J is TRBJ2-4; D ambiguous. This CDR3 contains 14 residues. Germline CDR1 LGHDT, CDR2 YNNKEL (reference sequence). V gave up 0 bases and J gave up 8 bases, with 11 bases separating them. The CDR3 protein is CASSQDDAEDIQYF. CDR3 nucleotide sequence: TGTGCCAGCAGCCAAGATGACGCCGAGGACATTCAGTACTTC. Together with reference TRBV3-1 and TRBJ2-4, the CDR3 gives the full variable domain: DTAVSQTPKYLVTQMGNDKSIKCEQNLGHDTMYWYKQDSKKFLKIMFSYNNKELIINETVPNRFSPKSPDKAHLNLHINSLELGDSAVYFCASSQDDAEDIQYFGAGTRLSVL.

This clonotype was counted many times. The chain carries TRBV29-1 and TRBJ1-4; D possibly corresponds to TRBD1 (5 bases). Trimming pared 7 bases from V and 3 bases from J, leaving 15 bases between. CDR1 and CDR2 (germline): SQVTM, ANQGSEA. The CDR3 spans 14 residues. The CDR3 coding sequence is TGCAGCGCTGGTCGGGCGGGGGCTAATGAAAAACTGTTTTTT. The encoded protein is CSAGRAGANEKLFF.

This clonotype was observed at least ten times. V usage is TRBV5-1 and J usage is TRBJ2-3, with 9 bases aligning to TRBD1. This CDR3 comprises 15 residues. Trimming took 1 base from V and 3 from J; bases not matched to a gene: 3. Germline CDR1 is SGHRS and CDR2 is YFSETQ. This CDR3 reads CASSLLQGATDTQYF. CDR3 sequence (DNA): TGCGCCAGCAGCTTGCTACAGGGGGCAACAGATACGCAGTATTTT.

This clonotype was observed many times. This chain uses TRBV4-2 with TRBJ2-2; D ambiguous. Germline V gene lookup returns CDR1 LGHNA and CDR2 YNFKEQ. V gave up 0 bases and J gave up 8 bases, with 7 bases separating them. CDR3 size: 13 residues. CDR3 coding DNA: TGTGCCAGCAGCCAAGACTCGGTAGGGGAGCTGTTTTTT. Its protein product is CASSQDSVGELFF.

This clonotype was picked up many times. V gene TRBV3-1 combines with J gene TRBJ2-7; no firm D call. The CDR3 sequence is 12 residues long. Germline CDR1 is LGHDT and CDR2 is YNNKEL (reference sequence). With 0 bases removed from V and 7 bases from J, the gap between germline ends came to 7 bases. CDR3 region: CASSQDLREQYF. CDR3 bases: TGTGCCAGCAGCCAAGATCTACGGGAGCAGTACTTC.

This clonotype was recorded at least ten times. The chain is built from TRBV5-1 and TRBJ1-5, with D uncertain. This CDR3 comprises 16 residues. CDR1 is SGHRS, CDR2 YFSETQ, per germline. Trimming removed 4 bases at V and 0 bases at J, with 14 bases between. The chain's CDR3 is CASSETREYSNQPQHF. Written as DNA, the CDR3 is TGCGCCAGCAGCGAAACGAGGGAGTATAGCAATCAGCCCCAGCATTTT.

This clonotype was detected ten times or more. The chain combines TRBV7-9 with TRBJ2-1, with 14 bases matching TRBD2. This CDR3 has 16 residues. Per the germline V gene, CDR1 is SEHNR and CDR2 is FQNEAQ (reference sequence). Trimming at V came to 5 bases and at J to 7 bases, leaving 7 bases not matched to a gene. CDR3 nucleotides: TGTGCCAGCAGCGACTCGAGGACTAGCGGGAGGAATGAGCAGTTCTTC. The encoded protein is CASSDSRTSGRNEQFF.

There are many counts of this clonotype. V is TRBV19 and J is TRBJ2-1; tentatively, D is TRBD2 (5 bases). V was trimmed by 3 bases and J by 8 bases, leaving 14 bases between them. The germline gives CDR1 LNHDA, CDR2 SQIVND (reference sequence). The CDR3 runs to 14 residues. The DNA for the CDR3 is TGTGCCAGTAGTATCCTGAGCGGAGTGGATGAGCAGTTCTTC. Translating gives CASSILSGVDEQFF.

The chain couples TRBV24-1 to TRBJ2-5; 7 bases fit TRBD2. The CDR3 spans 17 residues. Trimming cost V 4 bases and J 2 bases; bases outside gene matches: 12. In germline, CDR1 is KGHDR, CDR2 SFDVKD. CDR3 amino acids: CATSDSSGGLRQETQYF. Written as DNA, the CDR3 is TGTGCCACCAGTGACTCCTCGGGAGGTTTACGGCAAGAGACCCAGTACTTC.

Ten or more counts support this clonotype. The J gene is TRBJ1-5, the V gene TRBV5-1, with TRBD1 matching 10 bases. Germline V gene data show CDR1 as SGHRS and CDR2 as YFSETQ. CDR3 size: 16 residues. V lost 1 base to trimming and J lost 4 bases; unmatched junction nucleotides: 5. CDR3 region: CASSLTPGQGNQPQHF. The CDR3 DNA sequence: TGCGCCAGCAGCTTGACTCCGGGACAGGGGAATCAGCCCCAGCATTTT.

In this sample, this clonotype turned up many times. The CDR3 nucleotides read TGTGCCAGCAGCCCTCAAGGGGGTGGTCCGAGGACCCAGTACTTC. As protein: CASSPQGGGPRTQYF. The gene calls are TRBV7-2 and TRBJ2-5, with D perhaps TRBD1 (6 bases). The CDR3 runs 15 residues. Germline loops: CDR1 SGHTA, CDR2 FQGNSA. The V end lost 5 bases, the J end lost 7 bases, and 20 bases lay between the germline ends.

This clonotype was picked up many times. The V gene is TRBV2, the J gene TRBJ2-1; 14 bases map to TRBD2. J was trimmed by 10 bases and V by 6 bases; bases with no gene match: 2. The CDR3 loop spans 13 amino acids. Germline values: CDR1 SNHLY, CDR2 FYNNEI. CDR3 residues: CASSGTSGSEQFF. The CDR3 DNA is TGTGCCAGCAGCGGGACTAGCGGGAGCGAGCAGTTCTTC.

This clonotype was found many times. The V gene is TRBV7-2, the J gene TRBJ2-7, with TRBD2 as a possible D gene (6 bases). The V end was cut by 5 bases, the J end by 7 bases, with 30 bases between. This CDR3 is built from 18 residues. In germline, CDR1 is SGHTA, CDR2 FQGNSA. The CDR3 here is CASSIDIGLSRRPWEQYF. As DNA, the CDR3 is TGTGCCAGCAGCATCGACATCGGACTATCCCGAAGGCCTTGGGAGCAGTACTTC.

In this sample, this clonotype turned up once. The CDR3 nucleotides read TGTGCCAGCAGACCTTTGGACAGGCCCGAGCAGTTCTTC. This sequence encodes CASRPLDRPEQFF. The chain joins TRBV14 to TRBJ2-1; the match to TRBD1 covers 7 bases. The CDR3 has 13 residues. CDR1 and CDR2 (germline): SGHDN, FVKESK. Trimming cost V 6 bases and J 10 bases; bases outside gene matches: 9.

This clonotype was picked up many times. The J gene is TRBJ1-1, the V gene TRBV5-6, with a possible D match to TRBD1 (6 bases). This CDR3 region has 16 residues. Germline V gene lookup returns CDR1 SGHDT and CDR2 YYEEEE. V lost 4 bases and J lost 5, with 21 bases in between. In nucleotides, the CDR3 is TGTGCCAGCAGCAGGACTGAAGGGGGGAGAGGGACTGAAGCTTTCTTT. Translating it yields CASSRTEGGRGTEAFF.

This clonotype came up once. Given a much more abundant clone one base away, this may be a read error. The CDR3 DNA is TGCAGTGCTAGGATTGGTGGGTGGTCCTTCGAGCAGTACTTC. Translated: CSARIGGWSFEQYF. V is TRBV20-1 and J is TRBJ2-7; unclear D gene. This CDR3 is 14 amino acids long. Per the germline V gene, CDR1 is DFQATT and CDR2 is SNEGSKA (reference sequence).

This clonotype was detected many times. The chain is built from TRBV18 and TRBJ2-5; D possibly corresponds to TRBD2 (6 bases). The length of the CDR3 is 14 residues. Germline assignment: CDR1 KGHSH and CDR2 LQKENI. V was shortened by 1 base and J by 4 bases, with 10 bases between the two germline ends. The CDR3 is CASSPQGTRETQYF. The CDR3 nucleotides read TGTGCCAGCTCACCACAAGGGACTCGAGAGACCCAGTACTTC. The whole variable domain, filled in from reference TRBV18 and TRBJ2-5, reads NAGVMQNPRHLVRRRGQEARLRCSPMKGHSHVYWYRQLPEEGLKFMVYLQKENIIDESGMPKERFSAEFPKEGPSILRIQQVVRGDSAAYFCASSPQGTRETQYFGPGTRLLVL.